This T cell receptor beta chain comes out of a study of regulatory T cells in long-lasting Graves disease. Across the study: Graves' cases, newly diagnosed, had used antithyroid drugs under 3 months. Study-wide results and caveats: The TCR repertoire of persistent Graves' patients was less diverse than that of newly diagnosed ones.

Looked up from germline, CDR1 is SGHAT and CDR2 is FQNNGV. This CDR3 is built from 17 residues. Trimming removed 2 bases from V and 0 bases from J, with 15 bases in between. The sample's time point: newly diagnosed GD, antithyroid drugs for less than 3 months. Researchers made the TCR library from RNA that was extracted from PBMCs. Both iRepertoire HTBI primers and Arm-PCR of CDR3 regions were used to build the TCR beta libraries. TCRdb used MiXCR to reprocess the multiplex PCR reads, holding one entry per CDR3 protein. The sample has hundreds of thousands of distinct CDR3 sequences, around 17% seen once. This clonotype was seen repeatedly, ten times or more. Its antigen is undetermined. A further study also used this sample, focusing on T cells in Graves' hyperthyroidism and ophthalmopathy. As that report states: Absent ophthalmopathy progression within 18 months defined stable Graves' hyperthyroidism. Ophthalmopathy prediction by the model preceded onset by a median roughly 6 months.

J is TRBJ2-3 and V is TRBV11-2; D remains unclear. Source: peripheral blood mononuclear cells (PBMCs), taken at new diagnosis, from a patient treated with antithyroid drugs. The receptor was derived from a man aged 35 to 55 with Graves disease. CDR3 sequence: CASSLIGVFTSTDTQYF. The CDR3 bases are TGTGCCAGCAGCTTAATCGGTGTATTTACTAGCACAGATACGCAGTATTTT.